This T cell receptor (beta chain) was sequenced in a study of identical twins. The study's findings and limits: A cross-sectional statistical analysis, not follow-up of the same donors, supported the conclusions. Models, which agreed with sharing between unrelated individuals, nonetheless underestimated the out-of-frame TCR alpha sharing seen in monozygotic twins.

CDR1 SNHLY and CDR2 FYNNEI come from the germline V gene. This CDR3 region has 14 residues. Trimming took off 3 bases at V and 0 bases at J, with 8 bases between the two ends. TCRdb passed the 5' RACE reads through MiXCR, listing each CDR3 protein once. The sample yields fewer than 550,000 distinct CDR3 sequences, 13% to 15% seen once. Points on this clonotype: Its antigen is unknown.

The sample was also reused in another study, on yellow fever vaccine responses in identical twins.

Sequenced sample: CD4+ T cells sorted from blood. The chain recombines TRBV2 with TRBJ2-5, with unresolved D. The TCR comes from a young woman in good health. CDR3 sequence: CASSESSYQETQYF. The CDR3 DNA follows: TGTGCCAGCAGTGAGTCTTCTTACCAAGAGACCCAGTACTTC.